This is a list of T cell receptor beta chains from one sample in a study of cytomegalovirus exposure and HLA in healthy donors. Libraries were prepared by immunoSEQ multiplex PCR; TCRdb keeps only in-frame clonotypes and omits some of them. The data hold 200,000 to 250,000 clones, with over 65% observed a single time. Material for sequencing was PBMCs. Source of these receptors: a woman aged 25 to 45 in good health and CMV-seronegative. The CDR3 runs from the conserved cysteine through the conserved F or W.

>TRBJ2-7|TRBV5-1
CASSLRGASYEQYF
>TRBJ2-7|TRBV5-1
CASSPSLPSYEQYF
>TRBJ2-7|TRBV5-1
CASSLELTGGLYEQYF
>TRBJ2-5|TRBV7-2
CASSSDWGQETQYF
>TRBJ2-7|TRBV27
CASRRGGPYEQYF
>TRBJ2-5|TRBV4-1
CASSRLLAGGSQETQYF
>TRBJ1-1|TRBV2
CASSEDRTEAFF
>TRBJ2-1|TRBV11-1
CASSPTGLPTEQFF
>TRBJ2-1|TRBV5-6
CASSLGLADNEQFF
>TRBJ1-5|TRBV6-1
CASWLGGQPQHF
>TRBJ2-3|TRBV6-1
CASSRDRSTDTQYF
>TRBJ1-1|TRBV29-1
CSDLTGAGTEAFF
>TRBJ2-7|TRBV10-3
CAIKPGQGDYEQYF
>TRBJ1-3|TRBV4-1
CASSQGRAFSGNTIYF
>TRBJ2-1|TRBV27
CASSYSGGSHNEQFF
>TRBJ1-2|TRBV7-9
CASSLGLDSTYGYTF
>TRBJ1-6|TRBV27
CASSLQGRDFSPLHF
>TRBJ2-3|TRBV9
CASSPAGGYTDTQYF
>TRBJ2-2|TRBV11-2
CASSPRPLHTGELFF
>TRBJ2-1|TRBV5-8
CASSLGLAGRDEQFF
>TRBJ1-4|TRBV5-5
CASSGSGTGREKLFF
>TRBJ2-3|TRBV5-6
CASSLAGTDTQYF
>TRBJ2-3|TRBV7-3
CASSSAGGPPDTQYF
>TRBJ2-3|TRBV5-4
CASSSGSSTDTQYF
>TRBJ2-7|TRBV5-1
CASSLGVGGYEQYF
>TRBJ1-3|TRBV9
CASSVQTGVGNTIYF
>TRBJ2-1|TRBV5-1
CASSSGLAGGLYNEQFF
>TRBJ2-1|TRBV19
CASTSPYNEQFF
>TRBJ2-5|TRBV30
CAWRGAGRETQYF
>TRBJ1-6|TRBV7-8
CASSLGTGYNSPLHF
>TRBJ2-7|TRBV5-6
CASSLVGRFYSRHYEQYF
>TRBJ2-3|TRBV28
CASKVTGITDTQYF
>TRBJ2-2|TRBV5-1
CASSLLTVGNTGELFF
>TRBJ1-4|TRBV5-6
CASSLAPGEKLFF
>TRBJ2-2|TRBV7-9
CASSSGQRDSPNTGELFF
>TRBJ2-7|TRBV28
CASSYYSYEQYF
>TRBJ2-7|TRBV9
CASSPGGLVSEQYF
>TRBJ1-1|TRBV7-9
CASSLDRRTEAFF
>TRBJ2-1|TRBV2
CASLFRDRHYNEQFF
>TRBJ2-3|TRBV6-4
CASSDSRDGADTQYF
>TRBJ1-5|TRBV9
CASSANDRSNQPQHF
>TRBJ2-7|TRBV5-1
CASSPLGRGQYF
>TRBJ1-3|TRBV18
CASSPPRGTGNTIYF
>TRBJ2-3|TRBV6-6
CASSYAGAVGGDTQYF
>TRBJ2-2|TRBV5-1
CASSFRGPEFGELFF
>TRBJ2-1|TRBV10-3
CAISESISARNNEQFF
>TRBJ1-2|TRBV4-2
CASSLPGEPYGYPF
>TRBJ2-7|TRBV29-1
CSVGTGFNEQYF
>TRBJ1-4|TRBV4-2
CASSQRGSGRTNEKLFF
>TRBJ1-2|TRBV4-1
CASSPQGVGNYGYTF
>TRBJ2-5|TRBV4-2
CASSQNTGTSKETQYF
>TRBJ1-2|TRBV10-1
CASSESRRDGYTF
>TRBJ1-1|TRBV7-6
CASSLGPGTGGLMNTEAFF
>TRBJ2-1|TRBV7-2
CASSLGQGVLDEQFF
>TRBJ2-7|TRBV13
CASSLSGTSISEQYF
>TRBJ1-4|TRBV30
CAWSTGNLNNEKLFF
>TRBJ2-1|TRBV25-1
CASSEPTTGDNEQFF
>TRBJ1-2|TRBV21-1
CASSKGQGGSNYGYTF